This T cell receptor (beta chain) was captured in a study of regulatory T cells in long-lasting Graves disease. This clonotype showed up many times. CDR3 regions were amplified by Arm-PCR using iRepertoire HTBI primers to build TCR beta libraries. Each CDR3 protein is one row after TCRdb ran MiXCR on the multiplex PCR reads. This table holds a few hundred thousand distinct CDR3 sequences, around 22% found once. The time point is: persistent/refractory GD, antithyroid drugs over 5 years with positive TRAb. Researchers made the TCR library from RNA that was extracted from PBMCs. CDR1 is SGHVS, CDR2 FQNEAQ, per germline. V shed 5 bases and J shed 6 bases, with 8 bases lying between them. This CDR3 is 12 amino acids long.

This receptor was taken from a female donor with Graves disease. The V call is TRBV7-8, the J call TRBJ2-4, with no clear D. The sequences come from peripheral blood mononuclear cells (PBMCs), collected when the disease was refractory, from a patient treated with antithyroid drugs. The chain's CDR3 is CASSPERNIQYF. The CDR3 coding sequence is TGTGCCAGCAGCCCCGAGAGAAACATTCAGTACTTC.